This TCR beta chain was sequenced during a study of cytomegalovirus exposure and HLA in healthy donors. General study findings and limits: It is likely that the observed cluster of highly shared sequence variants was a sequencing artifact. Testing in vitro showed three CMV-associated chains specific for CMV antigens.

With 60 Vbeta and 13 Jbeta primers, the PCR was carried out. This table comes from immunoSEQ multiplex PCR, and its TCRdb copy is limited to in-frame clones, with some not included. The sample has under 200,000 clones; 80% to 85% are singletons. About this clone: Its antigen is unidentified.

V was pared by 5 bases and J by 5 bases, with 9 bases between. The CDR3 is 13 residues long. Germline values: CDR1 SNHLY, CDR2 FYNNEI. The TCR was taken from a man aged 30 to 39 in good health and CMV-seronegative. The sequenced material came from PBMCs. The chain has TRBV2 and TRBJ1-4; the D is unclear. The DNA of the CDR3 is TGTGCCAGCAGTCTCCCGAGGAATGAAAAACTGTTTTTT. It translates to CASSLPRNEKLFF.